These 22 T cell receptor beta chains share one sample of origin, sequenced in a study of sequential checkpoint blockade in melanoma. The treatment denotes: randomized to nivolumab then ipilimumab (arm A) or the reverse (arm B). This table comes from immunoSEQ multiplex PCR, and its TCRdb copy is limited to in-frame clones, with some not included. The profile covers 34,000 or so clones, with roughly 84% appearing a single time and about 18% taken by the ten largest. The sequencing used CD8+ T cells sorted from blood (inferred from file names), collected from a patient given nivolumab and ipilimumab in sequence. The receptors come from a human donor with melanoma.

The CDR3 DNA reads TGTGCCTCTCTTGGACAGCCCTATGGCTACACCTTC. As protein: CASLGQPYGYTF. V and J are TRBV30 and TRBJ1-2, with D tentatively TRBD1 (6 bases). Per germline, CDR1 GTSNPN and CDR2 SVGIG (reference sequence). The CDR3 covers 12 residues. V lost 7 bases and J lost 4, with 13 bases in between.

The J gene is TRBJ2-1, the V gene TRBV4-1, with D tentatively TRBD1 (6 bases). CDR1 is MGHRA, CDR2 YSYEKL, per germline. The CDR3 loop spans 15 amino acids. V gave up 4 bases and J gave up 12 bases, with 22 bases separating them. The CDR3 nucleotides read TGCGCCAGCAGCCTTCGGGTGGGGACAATAATGGGGCAGTTCTTC. Translation: CASSLRVGTIMGQFF.

J is TRBJ2-2 and V is TRBV2; 16 nucleotides line up with TRBD2. There are 15 residues in the CDR3. The junction had 4 bases not matched to a gene; V was cut back by 6 bases and J by 9 bases. From germline, CDR1 is SNHLY and CDR2 FYNNEI. CDR3 in DNA: TGTGCCAGCAGGGGACTAGCGGGAGGGCACAGGGAGCTGTTTTTT. The encoded protein is CASRGLAGGHRELFF.

V usage is TRBV2 and J usage is TRBJ1-1, with 7 bases fitting TRBD1. The ends lost 1 base at V and 4 bases at J; junction bases unmatched: 3. The CDR3 has 14 amino acids. Germline CDR1 SNHLY, CDR2 FYNNEI. Here the CDR3 reads CASSEEGGGTEAFF. The CDR3 region has the DNA TGTGCCAGCAGTGAAGAAGGGGGCGGCACTGAAGCTTTCTTT.

The CDR3 spells CASSVAEGAWGMNTEAFF. DNA for the CDR3: TGTGCCAGCAGCGTAGCGGAGGGGGCTTGGGGGATGAACACTGAAGCTTTCTTT. The V and J genes are TRBV9 and TRBJ1-1, with TRBD1 matching over 7 bases. V lost 0 bases to trimming and J lost 0 bases; unmatched junction nucleotides: 11. This CDR3 spans 18 amino acids. Per the germline V gene, CDR1 is SGDLS and CDR2 is YYNGEE.

The CDR3 loop is CATASGQETQYF. CDR3 DNA sequence: TGTGCCACTGCTAGCGGACAAGAGACCCAGTACTTC. The rearrangement joins TRBV10-3 to TRBJ2-5, with 7 bases aligning to TRBD2. The CDR3 totals 12 residues. Germline values: CDR1 ENHRY, CDR2 SYGVKD. Unmatched junction bases numbered 4, after V lost 10 bases and J lost 2 bases.

The V call is TRBV5-6, the J call TRBJ1-5, with D perhaps TRBD1 (6 bases). The germline gives CDR1 SGHDT, CDR2 YYEEEE. The CDR3 length is 16 residues. With 0 bases removed from V and 3 bases from J, the gap between germline ends came to 13 bases. The CDR3 nucleotides are TGTGCCAGCAGCTTGGGCTCAGGGGCTGCCAATCAGCCCCAGCATTTT. This encodes CASSLGSGAANQPQHF.

This chain uses TRBV30 with TRBJ2-1; 8 bases are shared with TRBD2. With V trimmed by 0 bases and J by 8 bases, 6 bases remained unmatched. Germline assignment: CDR1 GTSNPN and CDR2 SVGIG (reference sequence). The CDR3 sequence is 14 residues long. This CDR3 reads CAWSVTGGPHEQFF. The DNA of the CDR3 is TGTGCCTGGAGTGTAACGGGAGGGCCCCATGAGCAGTTCTTC.

This clone was seen once. The sample carries other DNA sequences with the same CDR3. V gene TRBV30 combines with J gene TRBJ1-1; the D is unclear. CDR1 is GTSNPN and CDR2 is SVGIG in the germline V gene (reference sequence). There are 11 residues in the CDR3. V lost 0 bases and J 6 bases, leaving 5 bases between the germline ends. The CDR3 reads CAWSVLSEAFF. In DNA, the CDR3 is TGTGCCTGGAGTGTACTCTCTGAAGCTTTCTTT.

This chain uses TRBV4-1 with TRBJ2-3; 10 bases are a match to TRBD1. The junction had 3 bases not matched to a gene; V was cut back by 2 bases and J by 1 base. Germline CDR1 MGHRA, CDR2 YSYEKL. The length of the CDR3 is 16 residues. CDR3 sequence: CASSQQDRGGTDTQYF. The CDR3 coding sequence is TGCGCCAGCAGCCAACAGGACAGGGGGGGCACAGATACGCAGTATTTT.

This clone occurred a few times. The rearrangement joins TRBV13 to TRBJ2-7; a possible D gene is TRBD1 (6 bases). Trimming stripped 2 bases from V and 6 bases from J, with 11 bases between. The CDR3 sequence is 13 residues long. Germline values: CDR1 PRHDT, CDR2 FYEKMQ (reference sequence). The CDR3 sequence is CASSLSPGAEQYF. CDR3 coding DNA: TGTGCCAGCAGCTTAAGTCCAGGGGCCGAGCAGTACTTC.

The chain uses TRBV13 and TRBJ2-7; D is possibly TRBD1 (5 bases). CDR3 length equals 15 residues. Trimming shortened V by 1 base and J by 2 bases, and 12 bases separated the two germline ends. Germline V lookup: CDR1 PRHDT, CDR2 FYEKMQ (reference sequence). The CDR3 sequence is CASSLDPDTTYEQYF. CDR3 DNA sequence: TGTGCCAGCAGCTTAGACCCGGACACCACCTACGAGCAGTACTTC.

V gene TRBV27 combines with J gene TRBJ1-5; D perhaps matches TRBD1 (6 bases). Germline-derived CDR1 and CDR2 are MNHEY and SMNVEV (reference sequence). The CDR3 loop spans 14 amino acids. The germline V and J ends were trimmed by 6 bases and 1 base, with 10 bases remaining between them. The CDR3, as DNA: TGTGCCAGCAGATTAGGGGGGAGCAATCAGCCCCAGCATTTT. This translates into CASRLGGSNQPQHF.

The chain employs TRBV27 and TRBJ2-1, with D possibly matching TRBD1 (6 bases). V was clipped by 5 bases and J by 6 bases, with 14 bases between them. This CDR3 region has 14 residues. Germline V lookup: CDR1 MNHEY, CDR2 SMNVEV (reference sequence). The CDR3 protein is CASSPGHRPNEQFF. In nucleotides, the CDR3 is TGTGCCAGCAGTCCGGGACACCGACCCAATGAGCAGTTCTTC.

The chain joins TRBV7-9 to TRBJ2-5, with 8 bases matching TRBD1. Per the germline V gene, CDR1 is SEHNR and CDR2 is FQNEAQ (reference sequence). Losses at the gene ends were 5 bases for V and 5 bases for J; bases not matched to a gene: 13. CDR3 length: 16 amino acids. The CDR3 spells CASSPPTGVARETQYF. Here the CDR3 DNA reads TGTGCCAGCAGCCCTCCGACAGGGGTGGCGAGGGAGACCCAGTACTTC.

The chain links TRBV27 to TRBJ1-1, with a tentative D call TRBD1 (6 bases). There are 14 residues in the CDR3. CDR1 is MNHEY, CDR2 SMNVEV, per germline (reference sequence). Trimming left V 1 base short and J 5 bases short, with 11 bases between. The CDR3 bases are TGTGCCAGCAGTTTATTTACAGGGTGGACTGAAGCTTTCTTT. As protein: CASSLFTGWTEAFF.

The gene calls are TRBV13 and TRBJ2-7; the match to TRBD1 covers 7 bases. The CDR3 spans 13 residues. Germline CDR1 PRHDT, CDR2 FYEKMQ (reference sequence). Germline trimming cut 8 bases from V and 5 bases from J; bases unmatched to any gene: 9. CDR3: CASLAQGVNEQYF. For the CDR3, the DNA is TGTGCCAGCCTCGCCCAGGGGGTAAACGAGCAGTACTTC.

The J gene is TRBJ2-1, the V gene TRBV5-6; 8 nucleotides align to TRBD2. The CDR3 spans 12 residues. Germline assignment: CDR1 SGHDT and CDR2 YYEEEE. J gave up 14 bases and V 4 bases, and 8 bases lay outside the gene matches. CDR3: CASSPGGYQEFF. The CDR3 DNA is TGTGCCAGCAGCCCGGGGGGGTATCAGGAGTTCTTC.

This clone was detected a few times. V is TRBV28 and J is TRBJ2-7; maybe TRBD2 (6 bases). CDR3 length: 16 residues. Trimming removed 3 bases from V and 5 bases from J, with 20 bases in between. Germline-derived CDR1 and CDR2 are MDHEN and SYDVKM. The CDR3 reads CASSFSRLGGSDEQYF. CDR3 sequence (DNA): TGTGCCAGCAGTTTTTCCCGACTGGGAGGATCTGACGAGCAGTACTTC.

The rearrangement uses TRBV27 and TRBJ1-5, with 7 bases identical to TRBD1. The germline V gene encodes CDR1 MNHEY and CDR2 SMNVEV (reference sequence). The CDR3 spans 14 residues. Trimming cost V 3 bases and J 5 bases; bases outside gene matches: 4. CDR3 region: CASSLVGGDQPQHF. CDR3 sequence (DNA): TGTGCCAGCAGTTTGGTAGGGGGCGATCAGCCCCAGCATTTT.

This clone was seen more than once but under ten times. The gene calls are TRBV4-1 and TRBJ1-5, with D unresolved. Germline CDR1 and CDR2: MGHRA and YSYEKL. V was pared by 0 bases and J by 5 bases, with 11 bases between. The CDR3 sequence is 15 residues long. CDR3 sequence (DNA): TGCGCCAGCAGCCAAGATTGGTTGGGCCATCAGCCCCAGCATTTT. It codes for CASSQDWLGHQPQHF.

The chain is built from TRBV28 and TRBJ2-7; D possibly corresponds to TRBD2 (6 bases). V lost 6 bases to trimming and J lost 3 bases, with 12 bases between them. The CDR3 is 13 amino acids. Germline V gives CDR1 MDHEN, CDR2 SYDVKM. The CDR3: CASSFEGLYEQYF. DNA of the CDR3: TGTGCCAGCAGCTTTGAGGGACTCTACGAGCAGTACTTC.